The next 27 T cell receptor beta chains were all read from a single sample in a study of T and B cells in COVID-19 patients. Each TRB amplification used roughly 220-550 ng of genomic DNA from blood. BIOMED2 TRB-A/B primer pools were used in multiplex TRB PCR. MiXCR, applied by TCRdb to the multiplex PCR reads, yields one record per CDR3 protein. The sample comprises about 14,000 distinct CDR3 sequences, 29% of which are singletons, and roughly 7.3% rests with the top ten. The sample consisted of blood. The receptors come from a human donor who had recovered from COVID-19.

The rearrangement joins TRBV5-1 to TRBJ2-7; TRBD2 might be the D (6 bases). Trimming stripped 5 bases from V and 6 bases from J, with 15 bases between. CDR3 length: 13 amino acids. Germline loops: CDR1 SGHRS, CDR2 YFSETQ. CDR3 DNA: TGCGCCAGCAGAGGCACTAGCTTCCGCGAGCAGTACTTC. Its translation: CASRGTSFREQYF.

By frequency in the sample, this clonotype is medium-sized. The chain employs TRBV19 and TRBJ2-6; D tentatively reads TRBD1 or TRBD2 (5 bases each). The germline gives CDR1 LNHDA, CDR2 SQIVND (reference sequence). The CDR3 consists of 16 residues. V lost 4 bases, J lost 3 bases, and 13 bases lay in between. The CDR3 here is CASSKDWGSGANVLTF. The CDR3 coding sequence is TGTGCCAGTAGTAAGGACTGGGGGAGTGGGGCCAACGTCCTGACTTTC.

The V call is TRBV5-1, the J call TRBJ2-1; D might be TRBD2 (6 bases). CDR3 length equals 15 residues. V was trimmed by 1 base and J by 4 bases, leaving 12 bases between them. Looked up from germline, CDR1 is SGHRS and CDR2 is YFSETQ. The CDR3 spells CASSLQTGGYNEQFF. The DNA of the CDR3 is TGCGCCAGCAGCTTGCAGACCGGAGGGTACAATGAGCAGTTCTTC.

The V call is TRBV12-3 or TRBV12-4, the J call TRBJ2-1; 11 bases match TRBD2. This CDR3 is built from 16 residues. Germline trimming cut 4 bases from V and 4 bases from J; bases unmatched to any gene: 6. The CDR3 protein is CASSSSSGRTYNEQFF. For the CDR3, the DNA is TGTGCCAGCAGTTCCTCTAGCGGGAGGACATACAATGAGCAGTTCTTC.

V gene TRBV6-5 combines with J gene TRBJ2-1; unclear D gene. The CDR3 extends over 15 amino acids. Deletions cut 2 bases from V and 8 bases from J, with 16 bases between. Germline V gives CDR1 MNHEY, CDR2 SVGAGI. The CDR3 spells CASSYGPDLRDEQFF. CDR3 sequence (DNA): TGTGCCAGCAGTTACGGTCCTGACCTAAGGGATGAGCAGTTCTTC.

By sample fraction, this clonotype is medium-sized. The chain joins TRBV19 to TRBJ1-4; the D is unclear. The CDR3 extends over 15 amino acids. Germline CDR1 and CDR2: LNHDA and SQIVND (reference sequence). The V gene lost 5 bases and the J gene lost 0 bases, with 10 bases spanning the gap. The CDR3 is CASSVGYATNEKLFF. The DNA for the CDR3 is TGTGCCAGTAGTGTCGGATACGCAACTAATGAAAAACTGTTTTTT.

In its sample, this clonotype ranks as medium-sized. V usage is TRBV18 and J usage is TRBJ2-1; 9 nucleotides line up with TRBD2. The CDR3 extends over 16 amino acids. Germline CDR1 KGHSH, CDR2 LQKENI. Trimming at V came to 6 bases and at J to 10 bases, leaving 16 bases not matched to a gene. The DNA for the CDR3 is TGTGCCAGCTCCGAACGACTAGCGGACATGCCGCGGGAGCAGTTCTTC. Translated, it gives CASSERLADMPREQFF.

The chain carries TRBV7-2 and TRBJ2-7, with D possibly being TRBD2 (6 bases). This CDR3 contains 14 residues. V lost 1 base to trimming and J lost 2 bases, with 9 bases between them. Looked up from germline, CDR1 is SGHTA and CDR2 is FQGNSA. CDR3 loop: CASSLEPGAYEQYF. The CDR3 DNA follows: TGTGCCAGCAGCTTAGAACCGGGGGCCTACGAGCAGTACTTC.

V usage is TRBV6-4 and J usage is TRBJ2-2; TRBD2 might be the D (6 bases). The CDR3 extends over 16 amino acids. Trimming removed 11 bases from V and 3 bases from J, with 22 bases in between. Germline values: CDR1 MRHNA, CDR2 SNTAGT. The CDR3 region has the DNA TGTGCCCCCAAATGGGCGATGAGGGAGGACACCGGGGAGCTGTTTTTT. Protein: CAPKWAMREDTGELFF.

This clonotype was seen at least ten times. This chain connects TRBV12-3 or TRBV12-4 to TRBJ1-5, with no clear D. There are 14 residues in the CDR3. V was trimmed by 6 bases and J by 6 bases, leaving 15 bases between them. The CDR3 loop is CASSPIGEAQPQHF. CDR3 DNA: TGTGCCAGCAGCCCCATCGGGGAGGCTCAGCCCCAGCATTTT.

This clonotype has a handful of counts. The chain is built from TRBV7-2 and TRBJ2-3, with TRBD1 as a possible D gene (6 bases). The CDR3 is made up of 14 amino acids. Germline CDR1 and CDR2: SGHTA and FQGNSA. Trimming took 0 bases from V and 4 from J, leaving 8 bases between them. The CDR3 DNA follows: TGTGCCAGCAGCTTAGCCAGGGGTTCAGATACGCAGTATTTT. Residues: CASSLARGSDTQYF. The entire variable domain, with the rest obtained from reference TRBV7-2 and TRBJ2-3, is as follows: GAGVSQSPSNKVTEKGKDVELRCDPISGHTALYWYRQSLGQGLEFLIYFQGNSAPDKSGLPSDRFSAERTGGSVSTLTIQRTQQEDSAVYLCASSLARGSDTQYFGPGTRLTVL.

This rearrangement joins TRBV4-3 to TRBJ2-1, with D possibly TRBD2 on 6 matching bases. This CDR3 has 19 amino acids. Germline V CDR1 and CDR2: LGHNA, YSLEER. V was cut by 0 bases and J by 3 bases, with 21 bases left in between. The CDR3 is CASSQDWRGPATIYNEQFF. The CDR3 bases are TGCGCCAGCAGCCAAGATTGGAGGGGCCCAGCCACAATCTACAATGAGCAGTTCTTC.

This CDR3 is CASSYGAGGYTF. The CDR3 nucleotides read TGTGCCAGCAGTTACGGCGCTGGAGGCTACACCTTC. This chain uses TRBV6-5 with TRBJ1-2, with no clear D. Trimming shortened V by 2 bases and J by 8 bases, and 9 bases separated the two germline ends. The germline CDR1 and CDR2 sequences are MNHEY and SVGAGI. This CDR3 contains 12 residues.

This sequence joins TRBV7-9 and TRBJ1-4, with a tentative D call TRBD1 (6 bases). The CDR3 covers 14 residues. Trimming cost V 6 bases and J 7 bases, with 15 bases left between them. Germline-derived CDR1 and CDR2 are SEHNR and FQNEAQ (reference sequence). CDR3 loop: CASSLQGFGEKLFF. The CDR3 region has the DNA TGTGCCAGCAGTTTACAGGGATTCGGTGAAAAACTGTTTTTT.

By share of the sample, this clonotype is medium-sized. This chain connects TRBV29-1 to TRBJ2-7, with a tentative D call TRBD1 (6 bases). In germline, CDR1 is SQVTM, CDR2 ANQGSEA. Trimming pared 4 bases from V and 6 bases from J, leaving 10 bases between. This CDR3 contains 11 residues. The CDR3 reads CSVVSGVEQYF. CDR3 bases: TGCAGCGTTGTGTCAGGGGTCGAGCAGTACTTC.

This clonotype is classed as medium-sized. CDR3 nucleotides: TGTGCCAGTAGTATGGTAGTGTACACCGGGGAGCTGTTTTTT. Protein sequence: CASSMVVYTGELFF. V is TRBV19 and J is TRBJ2-2; no firm D call. Trimming cost V 3 bases and J 3 bases, with 8 bases left between them. CDR3 length: 14 amino acids. Germline V gene data show CDR1 as LNHDA and CDR2 as SQIVND (reference sequence). Together with reference TRBV19 and TRBJ2-2, the CDR3 gives the full variable domain: DGGITQSPKYLFRKEGQNVTLSCEQNLNHDAMYWYRQDPGQGLRLIYYSQIVNDFQKGDIAEGYSVSREKKESFPLTVTSAQKNPTAFYLCASSMVVYTGELFFGEGSRLTVL.

This clonotype turned up a few times. The chain employs TRBV6-1 and TRBJ2-7, with D uncertain. V lost 0 bases and J 4 bases, leaving 7 bases between the germline ends. This CDR3 spans 13 amino acids. Germline CDR1 reads MNHNS; CDR2 reads SASEGT. The CDR3 region has the DNA TGTGCCAGCAGTGAAGCGCTAGGGTACGAGCAGTACTTC. Its protein product is CASSEALGYEQYF.

The CDR3 sequence: CASSQFGREDEKLFF. The CDR3 nucleotides read TGTGCCAGCAGCCAATTCGGCAGGGAGGACGAAAAACTGTTTTTT. The genes are TRBV14 and TRBJ1-4; D perhaps matches TRBD1 (5 bases). Germline-derived CDR1 and CDR2 are SGHDN and FVKESK. The CDR3 extends over 15 amino acids. The V and J ends lost 2 bases and 8 bases respectively, with 15 bases between them. The full variable domain, in which reference TRBV14 and TRBJ1-4 provide the parts outside the CDR3, is EAGVTQFPSHSVIEKGQTVTLRCDPISGHDNLYWYRRVMGKEIKFLLHFVKESKQDESGMPNNRFLAERTGGTYSTLKVQPAELEDSGVYFCASSQFGREDEKLFFGSGTQLSVL.

Ten or more counts support this clonotype. The chain has TRBV27 and TRBJ2-7; maybe TRBD2 (6 bases). The V and J ends lost 0 bases and 5 bases respectively, with 8 bases between them. This CDR3 is 13 amino acids long. Germline V lookup: CDR1 MNHEY, CDR2 SMNVEV (reference sequence). The CDR3 here is CASSLSEGHEQYF. In nucleotides, the CDR3 is TGTGCCAGCAGTTTATCGGAGGGACACGAGCAGTACTTC.

This clonotype has a count of ten or more. In DNA, the CDR3 is TGTGCCAGCAGTTACGAGATCAGGGCCTACCGCGGGGCCAACGTCCTGACTTTC. This encodes CASSYEIRAYRGANVLTF. The chain recombines TRBV6-5 with TRBJ2-6, with D perhaps TRBD1 (5 bases). CDR3 length equals 18 residues. The V gene lost 2 bases and the J gene lost 4 bases, with 18 bases spanning the gap. Germline V gene data show CDR1 as MNHEY and CDR2 as SVGAGI.

This clonotype was seen more than once but under ten times. The J gene is TRBJ1-6, the V gene TRBV7-9; 9 bases fit TRBD1. V lost 5 bases, J lost 7 bases, and 9 bases stayed unmatched. In germline, CDR1 is SEHNR, CDR2 FQNEAQ (reference sequence). This CDR3 spans 16 amino acids. Written as DNA, the CDR3 is TGTGCCAGCAGCCTGGGACAGGGATTTTCGAATTCACCCCTCCACTTT. Translated: CASSLGQGFSNSPLHF.

This clonotype came up a few times. The rearrangement uses TRBV27 and TRBJ2-3; 13 bases align to TRBD2. The CDR3 is 17 amino acids. V was clipped by 5 bases and J by 0 bases; unmatched bases: 5. Germline values: CDR1 MNHEY, CDR2 SMNVEV (reference sequence). DNA of the CDR3: TGTGCCAGCAGTGCCTTGGGACTAGCGGGAAGCACAGATACGCAGTATTTT. Residues: CASSALGLAGSTDTQYF.

The chain recombines TRBV18 with TRBJ1-6; unclear D gene. Trimming pared 2 bases from V and 8 bases from J, leaving 16 bases between. The germline V gene has CDR1 KGHSH and CDR2 LQKENI. There are 16 residues in the CDR3. This CDR3 reads CASSPTVRGQDSPLHF. In nucleotides, the CDR3 is TGTGCCAGCTCACCAACGGTGAGAGGTCAGGATTCACCCCTCCACTTT. Combining the CDR3 with reference TRBV18 and TRBJ1-6 gives the whole variable domain NAGVMQNPRHLVRRRGQEARLRCSPMKGHSHVYWYRQLPEEGLKFMVYLQKENIIDESGMPKERFSAEFPKEGPSILRIQQVVRGDSAAYFCASSPTVRGQDSPLHFGNGTRLTVT.

This clonotype has at least ten counts. The chain is built from TRBV30 and TRBJ2-2; D ambiguous. Trimming left V 2 bases short and J 3 bases short, with 13 bases between. CDR1 is GTSNPN, CDR2 SVGIG, per germline (reference sequence). This CDR3 spans 15 amino acids. The CDR3 spells CAWSYPIRDTGELFF. The CDR3 coding sequence is TGTGCCTGGAGTTACCCAATCCGGGACACCGGGGAGCTGTTTTTT. Filled out from reference TRBV30 and TRBJ2-2, the complete variable domain reads SQTIHQWPATLVQPVGSPLSLECTVEGTSNPNLYWYRQAAGRGLQLLFYSVGIGQISSEVPQNLSASRPQDRQFILSSKKLLLSDSGFYLCAWSYPIRDTGELFFGEGSRLTVL.

The rearrangement uses TRBV28 and TRBJ2-3, with D possibly matching TRBD2 (5 bases). This CDR3 spans 16 amino acids. CDR1 is MDHEN and CDR2 is SYDVKM in the germline V gene. V was clipped by 6 bases and J by 1 base, with 17 bases between them. CDR3 in amino acids: CASSRLGSTGTDTQYF. CDR3 nucleotide sequence: TGTGCCAGCAGCCGCTTAGGGAGTACGGGCACAGATACGCAGTATTTT. Using reference TRBV28 and TRBJ2-3 for the parts outside the CDR3, the full variable domain is DVKVTQSSRYLVKRTGEKVFLECVQDMDHENMFWYRQDPGLGLRLIYFSYDVKMKEKGDIPEGYSVSREKKERFSLILESASTNQTSMYLCASSRLGSTGTDTQYFGPGTRLTVL.

CDR3 nucleotides: TGTGCCAGCTCAGGGGCCCACGAGCAGTACTTC. Protein: CASSGAHEQYF. This rearrangement joins TRBV7-9 to TRBJ2-7; D might be TRBD1 (6 bases). Trimming removed 8 bases from V and 5 bases from J, with 10 bases in between. CDR1 and CDR2 from the germline V gene are SEHNR and FQNEAQ (reference sequence). This CDR3 is 11 amino acids long. The whole variable domain, remainder taken from reference TRBV7-9 and TRBJ2-7, is DTGVSQNPRHKITKRGQNVTFRCDPISEHNRLYWYRQTLGQGPEFLTYFQNEAQLEKSRLLSDRFSAERPKGSFSTLEIQRTEQGDSAMYLCASSGAHEQYFGPGTRLTVT.

V gene TRBV5-4 combines with J gene TRBJ2-1, with 10 positions matching TRBD2. V shed 4 bases and J 6 bases; nucleotides not matched to a gene: 7. This CDR3 contains 15 residues. CDR1 is SGHNT and CDR2 is YYREEE in the germline V gene (reference sequence). As DNA, the CDR3 is TGTGCCAGCAGCCGCGGGACTAGCGATTTCAATGAGCAGTTCTTC. This codes for CASSRGTSDFNEQFF.